This T cell receptor beta chain was documented in a study of early T cells in non-severe SARS-CoV-2 infection. The overall study: Chains stayed unpaired after sequencing of bulk RNA from unsorted whole blood. General observations from the study: VDJdb matching skewed toward anti-spike CD8 responses, missing private and CD4 specificities.

cDNA molecules, individually, were tagged with unique molecular identifiers. TCRdb processed the 5' RACE reads anew with MiXCR; each CDR3 protein has one entry. Of around 63,000 distinct CDR3 sequences listed, approximately 13% are singletons. About this clonotype itself: What it binds is unknown.

The clonotype was recovered from an adult who was a healthcare worker with PCR-confirmed SARS-CoV-2 infection or an uninfected control (not recorded which). Material: whole blood.

The CDR3 DNA is TGTGCCAGCAGTTACGCGGGTAACAGGGGGAATCTGAAAGAGACCCAGTACTTC. It encodes CASSYAGNRGNLKETQYF. The chain uses TRBV6-5 and TRBJ2-5, with 8 positions matching TRBD1. Germline V gene sequence: CDR1 MNHEY, CDR2 SVGAGI. The CDR3 contains 18 residues. The V gene end was trimmed by 2 bases and the J gene end by 3 bases; junction bases not matched to a gene: 14.